This TCR beta chain was observed in a study of T cells in localized non-small cell lung cancer. Details on this clone: Its target is not known.

The V and J ends lost 2 bases and 7 bases respectively, with 8 bases between them. The germline V gene has CDR1 MNHNY and CDR2 SVGAGI (reference sequence). The CDR3 is made up of 13 amino acids. General study points: Heterogeneity within the tumor remains possible, as just one region underwent sequencing. Uninvolved adjacent lung showed the highest T cell clonality, exceeding tumor.

Method: immunoSEQ multiplex PCR; TCRdb's copy keeps in-frame clones and lacks some. The table shows tens of thousands of clones, with roughly nine tenths occurring only once. The receptor comes from a woman aged 35-75 years with stage I lung adenocarcinoma. This material consisted of peripheral blood, taken before any cancer treatment. The chain couples TRBV6-6 to TRBJ2-2, with D unresolved. The CDR3 protein is CASSYGVGGELFF. CDR3 DNA: TGTGCCAGCAGTTACGGCGTGGGCGGGGAGCTGTTTTTT.